The 30 T cell receptor beta chains listed next were all sequenced from one sample in a study of blood T cell repertoires in COVID-19. The assay was immunoSEQ multiplex PCR, and TCRdb's table has in-frame clones only and misses some. The data show 130,000 or so clones, just under 90% seen once. The specimen sequenced was peripheral blood. The receptors come from a woman aged 45 to 65 with acute or convalescent COVID-19.

The chain joins TRBV10-3 to TRBJ2-3, with 16 bases lining up with TRBD2. This CDR3 region has 16 residues. The germline gives CDR1 ENHRY, CDR2 SYGVKD. V lost 2 bases to trimming and J lost 6 bases; unmatched junction nucleotides: 2. The CDR3 protein is CAISEGTSGRADTQYF. In DNA form, the CDR3 reads TGTGCCATCAGTGAGGGGACTAGCGGGAGGGCCGATACGCAGTATTTT.

This chain connects TRBV6-6 to TRBJ1-6; tentative D call: TRBD1 (5 bases). Germline lookup yields CDR1 MNHNY and CDR2 SVGAGI (reference sequence). Trimming removed 7 bases from V and 7 bases from J, with 14 bases in between. The CDR3 is made up of 14 amino acids. CDR3: CASKPPGVNSPLHF. The CDR3 region has the DNA TGTGCCAGCAAGCCACCGGGGGTAAATTCACCCCTCCACTTT.

The chain carries TRBV19 and TRBJ1-2; D remains unclear. The CDR3 runs 13 residues. V was clipped by 7 bases and J by 4 bases, with 13 bases between them. CDR1 is LNHDA, CDR2 SQIVND, per germline (reference sequence). CDR3 protein: CASISPWSYGYTF. Written as DNA, the CDR3 is TGTGCCAGTATTAGTCCCTGGAGCTATGGCTACACCTTC.

In its sample, this clone was seen once. The V call is TRBV9, the J call TRBJ2-7, with D possibly matching TRBD2 (5 bases). Germline loops: CDR1 SGDLS, CDR2 YYNGEE. This CDR3 is built from 15 residues. The V end lost 0 bases, the J end lost 9 bases, and 19 bases lay between the germline ends. The CDR3 loop is CASSVDPSPALRQYF. The CDR3 DNA reads TGTGCCAGCAGCGTAGATCCTAGCCCCGCATTACGGCAGTACTTC.

This chain joins TRBV9 and TRBJ2-7; 8 bases match TRBD1. The CDR3 sequence is 16 residues long. Trimming took 0 bases from V and 3 from J; bases not matched to a gene: 8. From germline, CDR1 is SGDLS and CDR2 YYNGEE. The CDR3 DNA reads TGTGCCAGCAGCGTAGATCCCGACAGGGGCCGCTACGAGCAGTACTTC. It yields the protein CASSVDPDRGRYEQYF.

A few counts support this clone. The chain recombines TRBV3-1 (or the pseudogene TRBV3-2) with TRBJ1-3, with a tentative D call TRBD1 (5 bases). CDR1 is LGHDT, CDR2 YNNKEL, per germline (reference sequence). CDR3 size: 14 residues. V shed 5 bases and J shed 1 base, with 9 bases lying between them. CDR3 DNA sequence: TGTGCCAGCAGCTTGACAGAGTCTGGAAACACCATATATTTT. Encoded protein: CASSLTESGNTIYF.

This sequence joins TRBV14 and TRBJ2-3; TRBD1 agrees at 7 bases. Germline V CDR1 and CDR2: SGHDN, FVKESK. This CDR3 spans 17 amino acids. V lost 5 bases to trimming and J lost 4 bases; unmatched junction nucleotides: 15. The CDR3 nucleotides are TGTGCCAGCAGCGATAAACAGGGGCTTCTAGGGGCAGATACGCAGTATTTT. Amino acids: CASSDKQGLLGADTQYF.

The chain carries TRBV11-2 and TRBJ2-7; 8 bases are shared with TRBD2. The J segment lost 4 bases and the V segment lost 4 bases, leaving 6 bases of the junction unmatched. The CDR3 is 14 amino acids. Germline V gene lookup returns CDR1 SGHAT and CDR2 FQNNGV. CDR3 coding DNA: TGTGCCAGCAGCTCCGGGGTAGCGGGGTACGAGCAGTACTTC. Its translation: CASSSGVAGYEQYF.

The chain uses TRBV11-2 and TRBJ2-7, with TRBD2 as a possible D gene (5 bases). In germline, CDR1 is SGHAT, CDR2 FQNNGV. There are 12 residues in the CDR3. The ends were cut back, 7 bases at V and 4 bases at J, with 11 bases in the middle. CDR3 region: CASKTREYEQYF. The DNA for the CDR3 is TGTGCCAGCAAGACAAGGGAGTACGAGCAGTACTTC.

This chain uses TRBV30 with TRBJ1-3; D unclear. V was clipped by 0 bases and J by 4 bases, with 10 bases between them. The CDR3 contains 14 residues. From germline, CDR1 is GTSNPN and CDR2 SVGIG (reference sequence). CDR3 protein: CAWSVGGRGNTIYF. The DNA of the CDR3 is TGTGCCTGGAGTGTTGGAGGGAGAGGAAACACCATATATTTT.

The rearrangement links TRBV6-6 to TRBJ2-1; 8 bases agree with TRBD2. The CDR3 has 15 amino acids. In germline, CDR1 is MNHNY, CDR2 SVGAGI (reference sequence). The J segment lost 2 bases and the V segment lost 5 bases, leaving 5 bases of the junction unmatched. This chain's CDR3 is CASSQQAGAYNEQFF. Written as DNA, the CDR3 is TGTGCCAGCAGTCAACAAGCGGGAGCCTACAATGAGCAGTTCTTC.

The J gene is TRBJ1-5, the V gene TRBV30; maybe TRBD1 (6 bases). CDR3 length: 14 residues. Trimming removed 1 base from V and 8 bases from J, with 15 bases in between. CDR1 is GTSNPN and CDR2 is SVGIG in the germline V gene (reference sequence). CDR3 DNA sequence: TGTGCCTGGAGTGGGGGACACCGCCCCGAGCCCCAGCATTTT. Translating gives CAWSGGHRPEPQHF. Full variable domain (outside the CDR3, taken from reference TRBV30 and TRBJ1-5): SQTIHQWPATLVQPVGSPLSLECTVEGTSNPNLYWYRQAAGRGLQLLFYSVGIGQISSEVPQNLSASRPQDRQFILSSKKLLLSDSGFYLCAWSGGHRPEPQHFGDGTRLSIL.

The genes are TRBV7-3 and TRBJ2-3, with D perhaps TRBD2 (6 bases). V was pared by 0 bases and J by 0 bases, with 10 bases between. The CDR3 covers 16 residues. Germline V gene lookup returns CDR1 SGHTA and CDR2 FQGTGA. The CDR3 nucleotides are TGTGCCAGCAGCTTAACGCTTGCGGGGAGCACAGATACGCAGTATTTT. Translation: CASSLTLAGSTDTQYF.

J is TRBJ1-3 and V is TRBV27, with D perhaps TRBD1 (5 bases). CDR1 and CDR2 (germline): MNHEY, SMNVEV (reference sequence). The CDR3 loop spans 13 amino acids. V lost 7 bases and J lost 2, with 9 bases in between. CDR3 sequence (DNA): TGTGCCAGCAAGGGAGGGGCTGGAAACACCATATATTTT. Translated, it gives CASKGGAGNTIYF.

The V gene is TRBV27, the J gene TRBJ2-2; the D is unclear. The CDR3 is 14 residues long. Germline V gene sequence: CDR1 MNHEY, CDR2 SMNVEV (reference sequence). The V end lost 1 base, the J end lost 1 base, and 4 bases lay between the germline ends. CDR3 loop: CASSLWQNTGELFF. The CDR3 DNA sequence: TGTGCCAGCAGTTTATGGCAGAACACCGGGGAGCTGTTTTTT.

V and J are TRBV12-3 or TRBV12-4 and TRBJ1-2; TRBD1 matches at 7 bases. With V trimmed by 4 bases and J by 6 bases, 5 bases remained unmatched. This CDR3 is 13 amino acids long. CDR3 residues: CASSSTGDHGYTF. CDR3 nucleotides: TGTGCCAGCAGTTCCACAGGGGACCATGGCTACACCTTC.

In its sample, this clone was seen once. This chain joins TRBV6-2 or TRBV6-3 and TRBJ1-1; maybe TRBD1 (6 bases). From germline, CDR1 is MNHEY and CDR2 SVGEGT. V was clipped by 4 bases and J by 1 base, with 7 bases between them. The CDR3 length is 13 residues. The CDR3 loop is CASSLGQNTEAFF. CDR3 in DNA: TGTGCCAGCAGTTTGGGACAGAACACTGAAGCTTTCTTT.

This clone was picked up one time. CDR3 DNA sequence: TGCGCCAGCAGCCAGACGGGACAGTGGCCTGGAAACACCATATATTTT. This codes for CASSQTGQWPGNTIYF. The chain combines TRBV4-3 with TRBJ1-3; TRBD1 matches at 7 bases. The CDR3 has 16 amino acids. CDR1 and CDR2 (germline): LGHNA, YSLEER. With 3 bases clipped from V and 2 bases from J, the junction kept 7 bases outside the gene matches.

The genes are TRBV5-6 and TRBJ1-2; 8 nucleotides agree with TRBD1. Germline loops: CDR1 SGHDT, CDR2 YYEEEE. V shed 2 bases, J shed 4 bases, and the junction held 10 bases outside the gene matches. This CDR3 is 16 amino acids long. CDR3 bases: TGTGCCAGCAGCTTAGGCCAGGGGGCGCCTGGCTATGGCTACACCTTC. It encodes CASSLGQGAPGYGYTF.

V usage is TRBV4-1 and J usage is TRBJ1-5; D is ambiguous. From germline, CDR1 is MGHRA and CDR2 YSYEKL. V was clipped by 0 bases and J by 0 bases, with 9 bases between them. This CDR3 is 16 amino acids long. The chain's CDR3 is CASSQEEGYSNQPQHF. CDR3 nucleotides: TGCGCCAGCAGCCAAGAAGAGGGCTATAGCAATCAGCCCCAGCATTTT.

V usage is TRBV29-1 and J usage is TRBJ1-1; a possible D gene is TRBD1 (6 bases). V was cut by 4 bases and J by 6 bases, with 9 bases left in between. The V gene's germline CDR1 is SQVTM and CDR2 ANQGSEA. The CDR3 runs 11 residues. The CDR3 loop reads CSVARGAEAFF. The CDR3 DNA reads as TGCAGCGTTGCCAGGGGCGCTGAAGCTTTCTTT.

V gene TRBV11-2 combines with J gene TRBJ2-5; D uncertain. This CDR3 is 15 amino acids long. Trimming shortened V by 0 bases and J by 0 bases, and 8 bases separated the two germline ends. Per the germline V gene, CDR1 is SGHAT and CDR2 is FQNNGV. The CDR3 here is CASSLDALYQETQYF. CDR3 in DNA: TGTGCCAGCAGCTTAGACGCACTATACCAAGAGACCCAGTACTTC.

This chain uses TRBV7-8 with TRBJ2-5; possible D gene TRBD2, 5 bases. Looked up from germline, CDR1 is SGHVS and CDR2 is FQNEAQ. This CDR3 is 12 amino acids long. Trimming took 5 bases from V and 5 from J, leaving 9 bases between them. The DNA for the CDR3 is TGTGCCAGCAGCCAACTAGGGGAGACCCAGTACTTC. Residues: CASSQLGETQYF.

The chain uses TRBV5-4 and TRBJ1-1; 9 bases map to TRBD1. Germline-derived CDR1 and CDR2 are SGHNT and YYREEE (reference sequence). Germline trimming cut 5 bases from V and 3 bases from J; bases unmatched to any gene: 8. The CDR3 covers 15 residues. This CDR3 is CASSPTGGWDTEAFF. As DNA, the CDR3 is TGTGCCAGCAGTCCCACAGGGGGCTGGGACACTGAAGCTTTCTTT. The full variable domain, rest sourced from reference TRBV5-4 and TRBJ1-1, is ETGVTQSPTHLIKTRGQQVTLRCSSQSGHNTVSWYQQALGQGPQFIFQYYREEENGRGNFPPRFSGLQFPNYSSELNVNALELDDSALYLCASSPTGGWDTEAFFGQGTRLTVV.

The gene calls are TRBV7-2 and TRBJ1-1; D is possibly TRBD1 (6 bases). With 5 bases removed from V and 11 bases from J, the gap between germline ends came to 24 bases. The CDR3 has 15 amino acids. Germline V CDR1 and CDR2: SGHTA, FQGNSA. This CDR3 reads CASSLGVQGWKEAFF. CDR3 in DNA: TGTGCCAGCAGCCTAGGGGTACAGGGTTGGAAAGAGGCTTTCTTT.

The rearrangement uses TRBV5-1 and TRBJ2-5, with 7 bases identical to TRBD2. Per the germline V gene, CDR1 is SGHRS and CDR2 is YFSETQ. CDR3 size: 16 residues. Trimming removed 0 bases from V and 5 bases from J; junction bases left unmatched: 10. CDR3 nucleotides: TGCGCCAGCAGCTTGGTCGGGGGGTTAACGATTGAGACCCAGTACTTC. Its protein product is CASSLVGGLTIETQYF.

The chain links TRBV21-1 to TRBJ2-3; TRBD1, the table's D call, was not compared with the DNA. TRBV21-1 is a documented pseudogene. CDR3 length: 15 residues. The CDR3 protein is CASRTRQTSTDTQYF. The CDR3 nucleotides are TGTGCCAGCAGGACACGACAGACTAGCACAGATACGCAGTATTTT.

The chain combines TRBV30 with TRBJ1-1; D might be TRBD1 (5 bases). CDR3 size: 12 residues. Germline-derived CDR1 and CDR2 are GTSNPN and SVGIG (reference sequence). The germline V and J ends were trimmed by 1 base and 11 bases, with 14 bases remaining between them. CDR3 region: CAWSARTSYAFF. The DNA for the CDR3 is TGTGCCTGGAGTGCCCGGACATCGTATGCTTTCTTT.

This clone appeared a few times. V and J are TRBV19 and TRBJ2-1, with D possibly matching TRBD1 (5 bases). Trimming stripped 4 bases from V and 6 bases from J, with 10 bases between. The CDR3 contains 13 residues. The V gene's germline CDR1 is LNHDA and CDR2 SQIVND (reference sequence). The CDR3 sequence is CASSTYRFNEQFF. The CDR3 DNA is TGTGCCAGTAGTACGTACAGGTTCAATGAGCAGTTCTTC.

This chain links TRBV10-2 with TRBJ2-7; 7 bases line up with TRBD2. After removal of 4 bases from V and 6 bases from J, the junction contained 18 bases not matched to a gene. The CDR3 sequence is 17 residues long. CDR1 and CDR2 from the germline V gene are WSHSY and SAAADI. CDR3 sequence reads: CASSVGPSGVGSGEQYF. CDR3 DNA: TGCGCCAGCAGTGTGGGGCCGAGCGGGGTCGGGTCCGGCGAGCAGTACTTC.